Listed below are T cell receptor beta chains from one sample, sequenced in a study of CD8 T cells in ankylosing spondylitis. MiXCR, applied by TCRdb to the 5' RACE reads, yields one record per CDR3 protein. Of a few hundred thousand distinct CDR3 sequences listed, approximately 8% are singletons. Material for sequencing was blood, either unsorted or a sorted T cell fraction (not recorded which). The receptors derive from a male donor with ankylosing spondylitis. Each CDR3 is given with its conserved first and last residue. The D gene is left open where the match is weak. Size is omitted from some rows. Given values are once, few, many or a class for expanded clones.

>TRBV2|NA|NA|TRBJ1-2
TGTGCCAGTACCGGCGCCGACTTCTATGGCTACACCTTC
CASTGADFYGYTF
>TRBV27|many|NA|TRBJ2-2
TGTGCCAGCAGTCCGATCGCCCCGCAGGGTGTGATCGGTTACACCGGGGAGCTGTTTTTT
CASSPIAPQGVIGYTGELFF
>TRBV5-6|few|NA|TRBJ2-7
TGTGCCAGCAGCGACCCCTTGGAGCCCTACGAGCAGTACTTC
CASSDPLEPYEQYF
>TRBV20-1|few|NA|TRBJ1-5
TGCAGTGCTTACCCGGACAGCGGCAATCAGCCCCAGCATTTT
CSAYPDSGNQPQHF
>TRBV5-1|few|NA|TRBJ2-7
TGCGCCAGCAGCATTACTAGTAATCTCGAGCAGTACTTC
CASSITSNLEQYF
>TRBV7-9|few|NA|TRBJ2-1
TGTGCCAGCAGTCTTGGCGGACTGGGCTATGAGCAGTTCTTC
CASSLGGLGYEQFF
>TRBV5-1|NA|TRBD1|TRBJ2-5
TGCGCCAGCAGCTTGATGGGACAGGCCCTCGGGGGGACCCAGTACTTC
CASSLMGQALGGTQYF
>TRBV4-1|few|NA|TRBJ2-3
TGCGCCAGCAGCCAAGATTTGGGATGGGACCCCACAGATACGCAGTATTTT
CASSQDLGWDPTDTQYF
>TRBV7-2|many|TRBD1|TRBJ1-1
TGTGCCAGCAGTCAGGACAGGGTACGGACTGAAGCTTTCTTT
CASSQDRVRTEAFF
>TRBV29-1|few|NA|TRBJ1-1
TGCAGCGCTGGGGTGTACACTGAAGCTTTCTTT
CSAGVYTEAFF
>TRBV28|NA|TRBD2|TRBJ2-4
TGTGCCAGCCTACCGGGACTAGCGGGCAAAAACATTCAGTACTTC
CASLPGLAGKNIQYF
>TRBV7-3|many|NA|TRBJ2-1
TGTGCCAGCAGCCATAGGGGCGGAGGGGGTTACAATGAGCAGTTCTTC
CASSHRGGGGYNEQFF
>TRBV10-3|many|TRBD2|TRBJ2-7
TGTGCCATCAGTGAGAAGCGGGAGGGATCCTACGAGCAGTACTTC
CAISEKREGSYEQYF
>TRBV7-2|many|NA|TRBJ2-3
TGTGCCAGCAGCTTAGTAGGGGATTTGGAGACAGATACGCAGTATTTT
CASSLVGDLETDTQYF
>TRBV2|NA|NA|TRBJ1-1
TGTGCCAGCAGTGGGGGACAACAGAACACTGAAGCTTTCTTT
CASSGGQQNTEAFF
>TRBV12-5|few|TRBD2|TRBJ2-2
TGTGCTAGTGGTTTGGTGTCGTCGCTAGCGGGAGGTGGTGAGAGGGCCGGGGAGCTGTTTTTT
CASGLVSSLAGGGERAGELFF
>TRBV6-1|NA|NA|TRBJ2-7
TGTGCCAGCAGTCGCCCGGGAGAAGCAAGGTCCTACGAGCAGTACTTC
CASSRPGEARSYEQYF
>TRBV5-1|NA|NA|TRBJ1-1
TGCGCCAGCAGCTTGGCAGGGGAGACCCACTCGAACACTGAAGCTTTCTTT
CASSLAGETHSNTEAFF